Following are 30 T cell receptor beta chains from one sample sequenced in a study of T cells after yellow fever vaccination. TCRdb re-analysed the 5' RACE reads in MiXCR, keeping a single row per CDR3 protein. The sample lists hundreds of thousands of distinct CDR3 sequences; roughly 14% were seen once. The material sequenced was PBMCs, taken on the day of the yellow fever booster vaccination. These receptors were taken from a man aged 30-40 years who received the YFV17D yellow fever vaccine.

The sample holds a few counts of this clonotype. J is TRBJ2-3 and V is TRBV11-2; D unclear. Trimming left V 3 bases short and J 2 bases short, with 18 bases between. The CDR3 runs 17 residues. CDR1 and CDR2 (germline): SGHAT, FQNNGV. CDR3 nucleotides: TGTGCCAGCAGCTTCCCACATAAGCAGACAACCACAGATACGCAGTATTTT. Protein product: CASSFPHKQTTTDTQYF. Full variable domain (rest looked up from reference TRBV11-2 and TRBJ2-3): EAGVAQSPRYKIIEKRQSVAFWCNPISGHATLYWYQQILGQGPKLLIQFQNNGVVDDSQLPKDRFSAERLKGVDSTLKIQPAKLEDSAVYLCASSFPHKQTTTDTQYFGPGTRLTVL.

Only a few counts were recorded for this clonotype. The chain is built from TRBV9 and TRBJ2-5; 8 bases match TRBD2. The CDR3 loop spans 15 amino acids. With 4 bases clipped from V and 2 bases from J, the junction kept 7 bases outside the gene matches. Germline CDR1 is SGDLS and CDR2 is YYNGEE. The CDR3 loop is CASSISGTSQETQYF. CDR3 in DNA: TGTGCCAGCAGCATCTCCGGGACTAGTCAAGAGACCCAGTACTTC. The whole variable domain, filled in from reference TRBV9 and TRBJ2-5, reads DSGVTQTPKHLITATGQRVTLRCSPRSGDLSVYWYQQSLDQGLQFLIQYYNGEERAKGNILERFSAQQFPDLHSELNLSSLELGDSALYFCASSISGTSQETQYFGPGTRLLVL.

This clonotype turned up a few times. The chain recombines TRBV2 with TRBJ2-5; TRBD1 matches at 11 bases. CDR1 is SNHLY, CDR2 FYNNEI, per germline. Trimming cost V 4 bases and J 5 bases; bases outside gene matches: 3. There are 14 residues in the CDR3. The CDR3 DNA follows: TGTGCCAGCAGTGGGACAGGGGGCAGGGAGACCCAGTACTTC. It is translated as CASSGTGGRETQYF.

The chain joins TRBV20-1 to TRBJ2-1, with D possibly TRBD1 on 6 matching bases. This CDR3 is 15 amino acids long. Germline assignment: CDR1 DFQATT and CDR2 SNEGSKA (reference sequence). V lost 0 bases to trimming and J lost 6 bases, with 15 bases between them. CDR3 sequence (DNA): TGCAGTGCTAGAGATGGTGCAGGGGCAGTCAATGAGCAGTTCTTC. Residues: CSARDGAGAVNEQFF.

Turning to this clonotype: This could be a read error, since a much larger clone is one nucleotide away. This chain links TRBV28 with TRBJ2-5; the D gene is possibly TRBD2 (5 bases). CDR1 is MDHEN and CDR2 is SYDVKM in the germline V gene. This CDR3 spans 16 amino acids. The CDR3, as DNA: TGTACCAGCCCCCCCGGTCCCGACTATTTCCAAGAGACCCAGTACTTC. This codes for CTSPPGPDYFQETQYF. Looking up the rest from reference TRBV28 and TRBJ2-5 gives the full variable domain: DVKVTQSSRYLVKRTGEKVFLECVQDMDHENMFWYRQDPGLGLRLIYFSYDVKMKEKGDIPEGYSVSREKKERFSLILESASTNQTSMYLCTSPPGPDYFQETQYFGPGTRLLVL.

This clonotype was found a few times. The chain links TRBV19 to TRBJ2-1; maybe TRBD2 (5 bases). This CDR3 contains 13 residues. Germline CDR1 reads LNHDA; CDR2 reads SQIVND (reference sequence). The V end lost 4 bases, the J end lost 6 bases, and 10 bases lay between the germline ends. CDR3 protein: CASSTLVRNEQFF. CDR3 DNA: TGTGCCAGTAGTACACTAGTCCGCAATGAGCAGTTCTTC.

The genes are TRBV9 and TRBJ2-5; TRBD1 agrees at 7 bases. V lost 4 bases and J lost 4; bases outside the gene matches: 13. The CDR3 is made up of 16 amino acids. Germline V gene data show CDR1 as SGDLS and CDR2 as YYNGEE. This CDR3 is CASSTRDGTVGETQYF. As DNA, the CDR3 is TGTGCCAGCAGCACCCGGGACGGGACAGTCGGAGAGACCCAGTACTTC.

A few counts support this clonotype. The chain uses TRBV5-1 and TRBJ2-3; 7 nucleotides line up with TRBD2. The CDR3 has 15 amino acids. Germline CDR1 and CDR2: SGHRS and YFSETQ. V dropped 3 bases and J dropped 0; count of bases not matched to a gene: 4. CDR3 region: CASSSASGSTDTQYF. The CDR3 DNA reads TGCGCCAGCAGCTCTGCTAGCGGCAGCACAGATACGCAGTATTTT.

The chain carries TRBV20-1 and TRBJ2-5; 10 nucleotides match TRBD2. CDR1 is DFQATT, CDR2 SNEGSKA, per germline (reference sequence). CDR3 length: 15 amino acids. J was trimmed by 4 bases and V by 1 base; bases with no gene match: 6. The CDR3 region is CSARGPSGSLETQYF. CDR3 DNA sequence: TGCAGTGCTAGAGGGCCTAGCGGGAGTTTAGAGACCCAGTACTTC.

This clonotype showed up just a few times. V and J are TRBV12-3 or TRBV12-4 and TRBJ1-1; 8 nucleotides line up with TRBD1. The CDR3 spans 16 residues. With 3 bases clipped from V and 6 bases from J, the junction kept 12 bases outside the gene matches. The CDR3 region has the DNA TGTGCCAGCAGTTTGAGTCAGGGGGCGCTTGGACCTGAAGCTTTCTTT. Translated: CASSLSQGALGPEAFF.

This clonotype was observed a few times. V usage is TRBV7-2 and J usage is TRBJ2-7; no reliable D call. The CDR3 runs 12 residues. V lost 3 bases to trimming and J lost 1 base, with 4 bases between them. Germline-derived CDR1 and CDR2 are SGHTA and FQGNSA. CDR3 in amino acids: CASSFPSYEQYF. CDR3 nucleotide sequence: TGTGCCAGCAGCTTCCCATCCTACGAGCAGTACTTC.

This sequence joins TRBV5-4 and TRBJ2-1; 7 bases are shared with TRBD1. The CDR3 has 15 residues. CDR1 is SGHNT and CDR2 is YYREEE in the germline V gene (reference sequence). The J segment lost 3 bases and the V segment lost 4 bases, leaving 7 bases of the junction unmatched. CDR3 loop: CASSPSDRSYNEQFF. The CDR3 DNA is TGTGCCAGCAGCCCGTCGGACAGGAGCTACAATGAGCAGTTCTTC. Based on the CDR3 plus reference TRBV5-4 and TRBJ2-1, the full variable domain is ETGVTQSPTHLIKTRGQQVTLRCSSQSGHNTVSWYQQALGQGPQFIFQYYREEENGRGNFPPRFSGLQFPNYSSELNVNALELDDSALYLCASSPSDRSYNEQFFGPGTRLTVL.

The chain recombines TRBV21-1 with TRBJ2-7; the table calls TRBD1, which could not be checked here. TRBV21-1 corresponds to a pseudogene. The CDR3 is 14 amino acids. The CDR3 is CASSCRQGQNGQYF. CDR3 DNA: TGTGCCAGCAGCTGCCGACAGGGGCAAAATGGGCAGTACTTC.

This clonotype was seen at least ten times. The J gene is TRBJ2-3, the V gene TRBV5-6, with no clear D. Looked up from germline, CDR1 is SGHDT and CDR2 is YYEEEE. Between the trimmed V and J ends, which lost 5 bases and 4 bases, there was a span of 5 bases. The CDR3 has 11 residues. CDR3 protein: CASSKSDTQYF. The CDR3 DNA follows: TGTGCCAGCAGTAAGTCAGATACGCAGTATTTT.

J is TRBJ2-2 and V is TRBV6-1; D is perhaps TRBD1 (6 bases). The CDR3 spans 14 residues. The V end lost 8 bases, the J end lost 1 base, and 11 bases lay between the germline ends. CDR1 is MNHNS and CDR2 is SASEGT in the germline V gene. This CDR3 reads CASGDIVNTGELFF. DNA of the CDR3: TGTGCCAGCGGGGACATCGTGAACACCGGGGAGCTGTTTTTT.

This chain links TRBV6-1 with TRBJ2-7; 13 bases are a match to TRBD2. The germline CDR1 and CDR2 sequences are MNHNS and SASEGT. V dropped 4 bases and J dropped 7; count of bases not matched to a gene: 7. The CDR3 spans 15 residues. CDR3 loop: CASSVPGTSGNEQYF. The CDR3 region has the DNA TGTGCCAGCAGTGTCCCAGGGACTAGCGGGAATGAGCAGTACTTC.

The chain joins TRBV7-9 to TRBJ1-2, with 7 bases fitting TRBD1. V dropped 7 bases and J dropped 6; count of bases not matched to a gene: 14. CDR1 and CDR2 (germline): SEHNR, FQNEAQ (reference sequence). CDR3 length equals 15 residues. The DNA of the CDR3 is TGTGCCAGCACCCGACAGGGACCCGACGCTAATGGCTACACCTTC. It translates to CASTRQGPDANGYTF.

This clonotype has just a few counts. The gene calls are TRBV4-3 and TRBJ1-2; TRBD1 is a possible D gene (5 bases). Germline CDR1 LGHNA, CDR2 YSLEER. V gave up 0 bases and J gave up 3 bases, with 14 bases separating them. The CDR3 length is 16 residues. This chain's CDR3 is CASSQDQPGTDYGYTF. CDR3 bases: TGCGCCAGCAGCCAAGATCAACCGGGGACGGACTATGGCTACACCTTC.

This clonotype was counted many times. The chain recombines TRBV11-2 with TRBJ2-1; D not resolved. Germline V gene lookup returns CDR1 SGHAT and CDR2 FQNNGV. V was shortened by 3 bases and J by 3 bases, with 15 bases between the two germline ends. The CDR3 covers 16 residues. This CDR3 is CASSFSRDPFYNEQFF. CDR3 sequence (DNA): TGTGCCAGCAGCTTCTCCAGAGACCCCTTCTACAATGAGCAGTTCTTC.

The chain couples TRBV14 to TRBJ2-5; 8 bases line up with TRBD2. The CDR3 is 14 amino acids. The J segment lost 6 bases and the V segment lost 2 bases, leaving 5 bases of the junction unmatched. Germline CDR1 SGHDN, CDR2 FVKESK. The CDR3 region has the DNA TGTGCCAGCAGCCAACTAGCGGGCGCCCAGACCCAGTACTTC. Amino acids: CASSQLAGAQTQYF.

This clonotype has a handful of counts. The J gene is TRBJ2-3, the V gene TRBV7-9; D is uncertain. The CDR3 is 13 residues long. CDR1 and CDR2 from the germline V gene are SEHNR and FQNEAQ (reference sequence). V lost 4 bases and J 4 bases, leaving 9 bases between the germline ends. In DNA, the CDR3 is TGTGCCAGCAGCTCCGTCGTGGCAGATACGCAGTATTTT. Its protein product is CASSSVVADTQYF.

This clonotype has a handful of counts. The chain uses TRBV6-2 or TRBV6-3 and TRBJ2-3; D not certain. Germline CDR1 reads MNHEY; CDR2 reads SVGEGT. The CDR3 loop spans 15 amino acids. V was trimmed by 5 bases and J by 0 bases, leaving 12 bases between them. CDR3 nucleotide sequence: TGTGCCAGCAGTAGCCCTAGGGCTAGCACAGATACGCAGTATTTT. It specifies CASSSPRASTDTQYF.

Written as DNA, the CDR3 is TGCAGCATCGGGGAGGGGTCTGCGCAGTATTTT. This translates into CSIGEGSAQYF. This chain uses TRBV29-1 with TRBJ2-3; 7 nucleotides align to TRBD2. V was pared by 8 bases and J by 10 bases, with 9 bases of the junction left unmatched. Germline CDR1 and CDR2: SQVTM and ANQGSEA. This CDR3 region has 11 residues.

The sample holds a few counts of this clonotype. The J gene is TRBJ2-7, the V gene TRBV2; 9 nucleotides align to TRBD2. There are 15 residues in the CDR3. V gave up 6 bases and J gave up 6 bases; unmatched junction bases: 12. The germline V gene has CDR1 SNHLY and CDR2 FYNNEI. This CDR3 is CASSPSRTSVPEQYF. CDR3 bases: TGTGCCAGCAGCCCATCGAGGACTAGCGTTCCCGAGCAGTACTTC.

This clonotype was seen a handful of times. The genes are TRBV10-3 and TRBJ1-3, with D perhaps matching TRBD1 (5 bases). CDR1 is ENHRY, CDR2 SYGVKD, per germline. Between the trimmed V and J ends, which lost 3 bases and 4 bases, there was a span of 7 bases. This CDR3 contains 13 residues. CDR3 protein: CAISEQEGNTIYF. The CDR3 DNA reads TGTGCCATCAGTGAACAGGAGGGAAACACCATATATTTT.

In its sample, this clonotype was seen a few times. The chain couples TRBV7-2 to TRBJ1-1; D unclear. Looked up from germline, CDR1 is SGHTA and CDR2 is FQGNSA. Trimming removed 5 bases from V and 1 base from J, with 14 bases in between. The CDR3 is 15 amino acids. The CDR3 DNA reads TGTGCCAGCAGCCCGGATCCGGGATCGAACACTGAAGCTTTCTTT. Protein: CASSPDPGSNTEAFF.

In DNA, the CDR3 is TGTGCCAGCAGCTTAGTGAAGGGGGGCGGAGGCGGCAATGAGCAGTTCTTC. Protein product: CASSLVKGGGGGNEQFF. This chain connects TRBV7-2 to TRBJ2-1; D assignment may be TRBD1 or TRBD2 (6 bases each). The CDR3 spans 17 residues. Per germline, CDR1 SGHTA and CDR2 FQGNSA. The V end lost 1 base, the J end lost 6 bases, and 19 bases lay between the germline ends.

This clonotype turned up a few times. Written as DNA, the CDR3 is TGTGCCAGCAGCGTAGGTGCGGGAGAGGATTACGAGCAGTACTTC. Translation gives CASSVGAGEDYEQYF. V and J are TRBV9 and TRBJ2-7, with 7 positions matching TRBD2. CDR1 is SGDLS and CDR2 is YYNGEE in the germline V gene. V dropped 0 bases and J dropped 4; count of bases not matched to a gene: 7. This CDR3 is built from 15 residues.

The sample holds a few counts of this clonotype. The rearrangement links TRBV7-9 to TRBJ2-7; D is possibly TRBD2 (6 bases). With 5 bases removed from V and 2 bases from J, the gap between germline ends came to 16 bases. Germline values: CDR1 SEHNR, CDR2 FQNEAQ (reference sequence). The CDR3 is 15 amino acids. CDR3 sequence reads: CASSIGSGTAYEQYF. The CDR3 DNA sequence: TGTGCCAGCAGCATAGGTAGCGGAACCGCCTACGAGCAGTACTTC.

The chain joins TRBV4-2 to TRBJ1-3, with D tentatively TRBD1 (6 bases). CDR3 length equals 16 residues. Germline V CDR1 and CDR2: LGHNA, YNFKEQ. Trimming pared 2 bases from V and 0 bases from J, leaving 11 bases between. CDR3 sequence: CASSQTWTVSGNTIYF. CDR3 nucleotide sequence: TGTGCCAGCAGCCAAACCTGGACAGTCTCTGGAAACACCATATATTTT.